The 28 T cell receptor beta chains below come from one sample, sequenced in a study of T-cell reconstitution after alpha-beta-depleted transplantation in children (dated by TCRdb to 2016 to 2017). The library was built by means of PCR. Instrument used: Illumina HiSeq 2500. TCR library preparation used molecular barcoding, with unique molecular identifiers applied to normalize quantification of the TCRbeta repertoire. The public reads were reprocessed in TCRdb via fastp at Q25 and MiXCR, keeping in-frame beta chains. Each CDR3 protein gets just one entry, which takes the most common genes and DNA from the rows behind it. The sample includes around 370,000 distinct CDR3 sequences, with roughly 17% observed a single time. The top ten clones comprise around 38% of the sample. The sample's treatment or condition label, decoded: allogeneic hematopoietic cell transplantation with graft depleted of TCRalphabeta T cells and CD19 B cells.

Sequencing used PBMCs, mostly from graft donor cells, obtained 360 days after TCRalphabeta/CD19-depleted stem cell transplant. All receptors come from a male patient aged 2-9 years who had a stem cell transplant for acute lymphoblastic leukemia, so the T cells may come from the graft donor.

The chain links TRBV24-1 to TRBJ2-1; D remains ambiguous. Trimming pared 5 bases from V and 2 bases from J, leaving 9 bases between. This CDR3 region has 14 residues. Germline values: CDR1 KGHDR, CDR2 SFDVKD. Here the CDR3 reads CATSGAPAYNEQFF. The CDR3 DNA follows: TGTGCCACCAGTGGGGCACCTGCCTACAATGAGCAGTTCTTC.

There are a few counts of this clonotype. The chain employs TRBV6-1 and TRBJ2-1; TRBD2 aligns across 7 bases. CDR3 length: 15 amino acids. Looked up from germline, CDR1 is MNHNS and CDR2 is SASEGT. V lost 6 bases, J lost 6 bases, and 11 bases stayed unmatched. Here the CDR3 reads CASRGRDYVANEQFF. The CDR3 nucleotides read TGTGCCAGCAGAGGCCGGGACTACGTGGCCAATGAGCAGTTCTTC.

This clonotype showed up just a few times. V usage is TRBV7-3 and J usage is TRBJ2-3, with D uncertain. Per the germline V gene, CDR1 is SGHTA and CDR2 is FQGTGA. The CDR3 totals 14 residues. V lost 1 base to trimming and J lost 0 bases, with 5 bases between them. The CDR3 loop is CASSLMGSTDTQYF. The DNA for the CDR3 is TGTGCCAGCAGCTTAATGGGTAGCACAGATACGCAGTATTTT.

This clonotype was recorded many times. The V and J genes are TRBV15 and TRBJ2-2, with D perhaps given as TRBD1 or TRBD2 (6 bases each). The V gene lost 4 bases and the J gene lost 6 bases, with 15 bases spanning the gap. The CDR3 is made up of 15 amino acids. Germline CDR1 is LNHNV and CDR2 is YYDKDF (reference sequence). CDR3 amino acids: CATSTGGGWAGELFF. Written as DNA, the CDR3 is TGTGCCACCAGCACCGGAGGGGGGTGGGCCGGGGAGCTGTTTTTT.

V usage is TRBV14 and J usage is TRBJ2-2; 10 bases fit TRBD1. Germline V gene sequence: CDR1 SGHDN, CDR2 FVKESK. CDR3 length: 16 residues. Trimming removed 2 bases from V and 3 bases from J; junction bases left unmatched: 3. CDR3 residues: CASSQFDRGHTGELFF. The CDR3 DNA reads TGTGCCAGCAGCCAATTCGACAGGGGGCACACCGGGGAGCTGTTTTTT.

The DNA of the CDR3 is TGTGCCAGCAGCCAAGATGAGACGGGCCAGACCCAGTACTTC. Its protein is CASSQDETGQTQYF. The chain carries TRBV4-2 and TRBJ2-5; D is ambiguous. Trimming removed 0 bases at V and 6 bases at J, with 11 bases between. CDR1 and CDR2 from the germline V gene are LGHNA and YNFKEQ. The CDR3 has 14 amino acids.

The rearrangement uses TRBV11-2 and TRBJ2-2; 11 nucleotides align to TRBD2. The CDR3 spans 17 residues. The germline V gene has CDR1 SGHAT and CDR2 FQNNGV. V lost 5 bases and J lost 6; bases outside the gene matches: 11. The CDR3 bases are TGTGCCAGCAGCCCGCCCCGACTAGCGGGGCGCTCCGGGGAGCTGTTTTTT. Amino acids: CASSPPRLAGRSGELFF.

The chain is built from TRBV7-2 and TRBJ2-7; 11 bases are shared with TRBD2. The germline gives CDR1 SGHTA, CDR2 FQGNSA. Unmatched junction bases numbered 4, after V lost 0 bases and J lost 0 bases. The CDR3 totals 17 residues. CDR3 amino acids: CASSLAVAGGGSYEQYF. CDR3 coding DNA: TGTGCCAGCAGCTTAGCGGTAGCGGGAGGGGGCTCCTACGAGCAGTACTTC.

This clonotype appeared a few times. This sequence joins TRBV20-1 and TRBJ2-1; 8 positions match TRBD2. Germline V gives CDR1 DFQATT, CDR2 SNEGSKA (reference sequence). Trimming at V came to 3 bases and at J to 3 bases, leaving 10 bases not matched to a gene. This CDR3 is 16 amino acids long. The CDR3: CSASSPTSGNYNEQFF. The CDR3 DNA is TGCAGTGCTAGTTCCCCCACTAGCGGCAACTACAATGAGCAGTTCTTC.

The sample holds a few counts of this clonotype. V usage is TRBV30 and J usage is TRBJ2-2; no clear D. Germline values: CDR1 GTSNPN, CDR2 SVGIG (reference sequence). V dropped 4 bases and J dropped 0 bases, with 9 bases sitting between them. The CDR3 runs to 14 residues. Here the CDR3 reads CAWKGDPNTGELFF. CDR3 coding DNA: TGTGCCTGGAAGGGCGACCCGAACACCGGGGAGCTGTTTTTT.

The chain has TRBV4-2 and TRBJ2-3; 9 bases line up with TRBD2. The V gene's germline CDR1 is LGHNA and CDR2 YNFKEQ. Trimming cost V 1 base and J 0 bases; bases outside gene matches: 5. The CDR3 has 17 residues. The CDR3 bases are TGTGCCAGCAGCCAAGGCCTGACTAGCGGTAGCACAGATACGCAGTATTTT. Translation gives CASSQGLTSGSTDTQYF.

This clonotype qualifies as medium-sized. V usage is TRBV20-1 and J usage is TRBJ2-1; D is possibly TRBD1 or TRBD2 (5 bases each). V was pared by 7 bases and J by 5 bases, with 18 bases between. The length of the CDR3 is 14 residues. Germline V gene data show CDR1 as DFQATT and CDR2 as SNEGSKA (reference sequence). Written as DNA, the CDR3 is TGCAGTGAATTGGGCATACTAGGGGACAATGAGCAGTTCTTC. Its translation is CSELGILGDNEQFF.

This clonotype appeared many times. V and J are TRBV15 and TRBJ2-1; D unresolved. Looked up from germline, CDR1 is LNHNV and CDR2 is YYDKDF (reference sequence). This CDR3 spans 14 amino acids. V shed 5 bases and J shed 2 bases, with 10 bases lying between them. In DNA, the CDR3 is TGTGCCACCAGCGTAACCCGAGCCTACAATGAGCAGTTCTTC. The encoded protein is CATSVTRAYNEQFF.

The chain has TRBV5-1 and TRBJ2-7; 7 bases match TRBD2. This CDR3 has 11 residues. CDR1 is SGHRS, CDR2 YFSETQ, per germline. V was clipped by 7 bases and J by 5 bases; unmatched bases: 3. This CDR3 is CASAGVHEQYF. CDR3 in DNA: TGCGCCAGCGCGGGAGTCCACGAGCAGTACTTC.

The J gene is TRBJ1-2, the V gene TRBV24-1; D may be TRBD1 (6 bases). CDR3 length equals 14 residues. Germline V gives CDR1 KGHDR, CDR2 SFDVKD. V lost 0 bases and J 4 bases, leaving 8 bases between the germline ends. The CDR3 bases are TGTGCCACCAGTGATTTGGGGACAAGCTATGGCTACACCTTC. Its translation: CATSDLGTSYGYTF.

The chain combines TRBV11-2 with TRBJ2-2; a possible D gene is TRBD2 (5 bases). Germline V gene lookup returns CDR1 SGHAT and CDR2 FQNNGV. This CDR3 comprises 13 residues. V lost 5 bases and J lost 5, with 9 bases in between. The CDR3 region has the DNA TGTGCCAGCAGCCCGACTACTACCGGGGAGCTGTTTTTT. Protein product: CASSPTTTGELFF.

This clonotype was counted a few times. The chain combines TRBV6-5 with TRBJ2-5, with D uncertain. This CDR3 contains 16 residues. The germline V gene encodes CDR1 MNHEY and CDR2 SVGAGI. Trimming took off 0 bases at V and 2 bases at J, with 13 bases between the two ends. The CDR3 nucleotides are TGTGCCAGCAGTTACTCGGTCGGAATGCCGCAAGAGACCCAGTACTTC. It codes for CASSYSVGMPQETQYF.

The chain employs TRBV6-1 and TRBJ2-1; D is possibly TRBD2 (5 bases). The CDR3 runs 17 residues. Deletions cut 4 bases from V and 3 bases from J, with 19 bases between. Germline V lookup: CDR1 MNHNS, CDR2 SASEGT. The CDR3: CASSVPLTSINYNEQFF. The CDR3 coding sequence is TGTGCCAGCAGTGTCCCCCTCACTAGTATTAACTACAATGAGCAGTTCTTC.

This clonotype was found many times. The genes are TRBV12-3 or TRBV12-4 and TRBJ2-7, with 11 nucleotides matching TRBD1. The junction had 14 bases not matched to a gene; V was cut back by 5 bases and J by 5 bases. This CDR3 is 17 amino acids long. Here the CDR3 reads CASSHAGTGGLSHEQYF. CDR3 nucleotides: TGTGCCAGCAGTCACGCCGGGACAGGGGGGTTGAGTCACGAGCAGTACTTC.

This clonotype appeared a few times. The chain uses TRBV6-2 or TRBV6-3 and TRBJ2-1; D is undetermined. The CDR3 runs to 11 residues. Germline V gene sequence: CDR1 MNHEY, CDR2 SVGEGT. With 6 bases removed from V and 14 bases from J, the gap between germline ends came to 14 bases. This CDR3 reads CASSHAWREFF. Written as DNA, the CDR3 is TGTGCCAGCAGCCACGCCTGGCGAGAGTTCTTC.

J is TRBJ2-2 and V is TRBV20-1; D is unresolved. The V and J ends lost 0 bases and 4 bases respectively, with 12 bases between them. From germline, CDR1 is DFQATT and CDR2 SNEGSKA (reference sequence). The CDR3 has 15 amino acids. The CDR3 DNA is TGCAGTGCTAGAGAGGGCCCTGGGTTCACCGGGGAGCTGTTTTTT. This translates into CSAREGPGFTGELFF.

This clonotype was detected ten times or more. This chain uses TRBV28 with TRBJ1-1; 8 bases line up with TRBD1. The germline V gene has CDR1 MDHEN and CDR2 SYDVKM. V lost 6 bases, J lost 0 bases, and 9 bases stayed unmatched. This CDR3 has 16 amino acids. For the CDR3, the DNA is TGTGCCAGCAGCCGACCCCAGGGGGCTATGAACACTGAAGCTTTCTTT. Its translation: CASSRPQGAMNTEAFF.

This clonotype was seen more than once but under ten times. The chain combines TRBV20-1 with TRBJ2-1; D not resolved. V was shortened by 1 base and J by 0 bases, with 13 bases between the two germline ends. CDR1 is DFQATT, CDR2 SNEGSKA, per germline (reference sequence). This CDR3 spans 16 amino acids. CDR3 region: CSARGGGAGSYNEQFF. DNA for the CDR3: TGCAGTGCTAGAGGAGGCGGAGCCGGCTCCTACAATGAGCAGTTCTTC.

This clonotype was observed a few times. V is TRBV29-1 and J is TRBJ1-1; D remains ambiguous. Trimming cost V 3 bases and J 5 bases, with 13 bases left between them. The CDR3 spans 13 residues. Germline CDR1 reads SQVTM; CDR2 reads ANQGSEA. The CDR3 loop reads CSVEIREGTEAFF. Written as DNA, the CDR3 is TGCAGCGTTGAGATACGGGAAGGGACTGAAGCTTTCTTT.

This clonotype came up a few times. J is TRBJ2-1 and V is TRBV7-2; perhaps TRBD2 as D (6 bases). There are 16 residues in the CDR3. The germline V gene has CDR1 SGHTA and CDR2 FQGNSA. V was cut by 2 bases and J by 3 bases, with 14 bases left in between. The CDR3 sequence is CASSLTPGTFYNEQFF. CDR3 nucleotide sequence: TGTGCCAGCAGCTTAACCCCCGGGACTTTCTACAATGAGCAGTTCTTC.

This clonotype was seen only a few times. V gene TRBV5-1 combines with J gene TRBJ2-2; possibly TRBD2 for D (6 bases). Trimming removed 7 bases at V and 6 bases at J, with 19 bases between. Germline CDR1 reads SGHRS; CDR2 reads YFSETQ. This CDR3 contains 15 residues. The CDR3 region is CASATSLGGAGELFF. In nucleotides, the CDR3 is TGCGCCAGCGCCACCTCCCTAGGCGGGGCCGGGGAGCTGTTTTTT.

A few counts support this clonotype. The chain uses TRBV6-2 or TRBV6-3 and TRBJ2-2; perhaps TRBD1 as D (6 bases). Looked up from germline, CDR1 is MNHEY and CDR2 is SVGEGT. The CDR3 has 15 amino acids. V was shortened by 8 bases and J by 3 bases, with 16 bases between the two germline ends. The CDR3: CASGRGFYDTGELFF. CDR3 coding DNA: TGTGCCAGCGGCAGGGGTTTTTATGACACCGGGGAGCTGTTTTTT.

The CDR3 DNA follows: TGTGCCAGCAGTTACTCGGGACAGGGGGCAAATGGCTACACCTTC. This codes for CASSYSGQGANGYTF. The rearrangement joins TRBV6-5 to TRBJ1-2; 12 bases align to TRBD1. Germline V gene sequence: CDR1 MNHEY, CDR2 SVGAGI. The V gene end was trimmed by 0 bases and the J gene end by 6 bases; junction bases not matched to a gene: 2. The CDR3 covers 15 residues.